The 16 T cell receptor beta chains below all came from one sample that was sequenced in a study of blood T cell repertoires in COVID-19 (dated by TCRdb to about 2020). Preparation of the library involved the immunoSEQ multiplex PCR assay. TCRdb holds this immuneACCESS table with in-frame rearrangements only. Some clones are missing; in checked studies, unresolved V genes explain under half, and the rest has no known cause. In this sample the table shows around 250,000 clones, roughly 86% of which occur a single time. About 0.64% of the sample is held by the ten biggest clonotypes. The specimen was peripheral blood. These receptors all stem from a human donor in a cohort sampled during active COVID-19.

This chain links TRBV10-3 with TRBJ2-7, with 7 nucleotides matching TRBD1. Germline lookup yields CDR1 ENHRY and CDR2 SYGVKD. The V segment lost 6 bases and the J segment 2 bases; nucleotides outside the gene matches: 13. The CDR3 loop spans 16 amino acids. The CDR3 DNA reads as TGTGCCATCAGAAGGTTGGGACAGCGTACTCCCTACGAGCAGTACTTC. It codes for CAIRRLGQRTPYEQYF.

The CDR3 loop is CASSLTPPYREGHEQYF. CDR3 nucleotides: TGTGCCAGCAGTTTAACCCCTCCTTACAGGGAGGGTCACGAGCAGTACTTC. The rearrangement links TRBV27 to TRBJ2-7, with D perhaps TRBD2 (7 bases). This CDR3 has 17 amino acids. In germline, CDR1 is MNHEY, CDR2 SMNVEV (reference sequence). The V gene lost 2 bases and the J gene lost 5 bases, with 22 bases spanning the gap.

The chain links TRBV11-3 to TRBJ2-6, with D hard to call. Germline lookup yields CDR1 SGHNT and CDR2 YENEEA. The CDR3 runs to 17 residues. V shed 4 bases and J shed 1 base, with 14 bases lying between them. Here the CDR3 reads CASSSGRGASGANVLTF. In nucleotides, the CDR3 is TGTGCCAGCAGCTCCGGTCGTGGAGCGTCTGGGGCCAACGTCCTGACTTTC.

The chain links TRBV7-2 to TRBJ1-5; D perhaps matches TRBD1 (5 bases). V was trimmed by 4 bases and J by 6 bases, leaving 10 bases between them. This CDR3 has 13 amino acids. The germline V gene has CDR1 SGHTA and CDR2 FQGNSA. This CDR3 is CASSSPGGQPQHF. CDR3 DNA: TGTGCCAGCAGCTCCCCCGGGGGTCAGCCCCAGCATTTT.

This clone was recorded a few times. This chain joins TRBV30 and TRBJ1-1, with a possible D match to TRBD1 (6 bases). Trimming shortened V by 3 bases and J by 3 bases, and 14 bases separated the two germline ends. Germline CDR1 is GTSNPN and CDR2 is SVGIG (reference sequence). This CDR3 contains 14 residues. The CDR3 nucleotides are TGTGCCTGGAGACCACAGGGAGTGGACACTGAAGCTTTCTTT. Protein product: CAWRPQGVDTEAFF.

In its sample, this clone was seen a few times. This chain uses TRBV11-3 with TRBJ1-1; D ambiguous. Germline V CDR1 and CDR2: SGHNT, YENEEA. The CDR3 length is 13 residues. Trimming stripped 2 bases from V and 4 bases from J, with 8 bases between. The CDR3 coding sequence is TGTGCCAGCAGCTTACAGGCAGGCACTGAAGCTTTCTTT. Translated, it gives CASSLQAGTEAFF.

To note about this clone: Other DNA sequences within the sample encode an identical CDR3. This CDR3 is CASSSPGQGPYEQYF. DNA of the CDR3: TGTGCCAGCAGCTCCCCGGGACAGGGCCCCTACGAGCAGTACTTC. This chain joins TRBV5-4 and TRBJ2-7; 9 bases align to TRBD1. V was pared by 3 bases and J by 2 bases, with 6 bases of the junction left unmatched. The CDR3 contains 15 residues. The germline CDR1 and CDR2 sequences are SGHNT and YYREEE (reference sequence).

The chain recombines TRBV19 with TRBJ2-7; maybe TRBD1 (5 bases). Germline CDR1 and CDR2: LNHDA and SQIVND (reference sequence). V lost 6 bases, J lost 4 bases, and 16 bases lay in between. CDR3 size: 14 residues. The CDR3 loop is CASRSSPGPYEQYF. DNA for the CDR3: TGTGCCAGTAGAAGCAGCCCAGGGCCTTACGAGCAGTACTTC.

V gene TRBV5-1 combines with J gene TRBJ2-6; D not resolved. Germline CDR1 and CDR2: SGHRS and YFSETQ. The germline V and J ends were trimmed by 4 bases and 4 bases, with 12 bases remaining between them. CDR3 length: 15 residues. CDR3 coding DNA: TGCGCCAGCAGCACACAGAATACCGGGGCCAACGTCCTGACTTTC. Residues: CASSTQNTGANVLTF.

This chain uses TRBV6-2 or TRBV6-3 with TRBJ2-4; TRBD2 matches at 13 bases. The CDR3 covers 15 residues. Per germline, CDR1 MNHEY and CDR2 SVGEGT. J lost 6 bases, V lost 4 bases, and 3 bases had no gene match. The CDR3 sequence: CASSSGLAGLNIQYF. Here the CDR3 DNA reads TGTGCCAGCAGTTCGGGACTAGCGGGGTTAAACATTCAGTACTTC.

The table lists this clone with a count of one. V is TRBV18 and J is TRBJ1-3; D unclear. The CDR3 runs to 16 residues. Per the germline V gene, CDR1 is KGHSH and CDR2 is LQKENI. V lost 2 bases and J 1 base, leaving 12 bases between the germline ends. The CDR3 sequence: CASSPNRVTSGNTIYF. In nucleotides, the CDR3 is TGTGCCAGCTCACCAAATCGGGTTACTTCTGGAAACACCATATATTTT. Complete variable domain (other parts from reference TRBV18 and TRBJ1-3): NAGVMQNPRHLVRRRGQEARLRCSPMKGHSHVYWYRQLPEEGLKFMVYLQKENIIDESGMPKERFSAEFPKEGPSILRIQQVVRGDSAAYFCASSPNRVTSGNTIYFGEGSWLTVV.

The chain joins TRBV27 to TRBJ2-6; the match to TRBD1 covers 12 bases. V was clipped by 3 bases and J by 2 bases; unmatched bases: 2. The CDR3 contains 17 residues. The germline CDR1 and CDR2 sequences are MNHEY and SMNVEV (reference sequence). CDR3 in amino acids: CASSLGQGAPGANVLTF. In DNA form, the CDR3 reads TGTGCCAGCAGTTTGGGACAGGGGGCCCCTGGGGCCAACGTCCTGACTTTC.

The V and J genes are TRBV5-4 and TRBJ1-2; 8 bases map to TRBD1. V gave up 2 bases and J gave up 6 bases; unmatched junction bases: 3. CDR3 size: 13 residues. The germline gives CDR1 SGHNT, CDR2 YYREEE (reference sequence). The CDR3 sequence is CASSFDRGNGYTF. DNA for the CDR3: TGTGCCAGCAGCTTCGACAGGGGAAATGGCTACACCTTC.

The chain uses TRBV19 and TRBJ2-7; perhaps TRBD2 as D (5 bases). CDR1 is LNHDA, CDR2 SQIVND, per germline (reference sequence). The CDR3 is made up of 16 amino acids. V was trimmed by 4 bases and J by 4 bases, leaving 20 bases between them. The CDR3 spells CASSTSPRANLYEQYF. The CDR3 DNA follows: TGTGCCAGTAGTACCTCCCCGCGGGCCAACCTTTACGAGCAGTACTTC.

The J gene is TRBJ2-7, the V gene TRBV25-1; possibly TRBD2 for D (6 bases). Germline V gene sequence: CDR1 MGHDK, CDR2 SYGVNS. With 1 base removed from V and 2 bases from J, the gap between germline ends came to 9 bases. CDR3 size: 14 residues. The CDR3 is CASSEFPGAYEQYF. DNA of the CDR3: TGTGCCAGCAGTGAATTTCCGGGAGCCTACGAGCAGTACTTC.

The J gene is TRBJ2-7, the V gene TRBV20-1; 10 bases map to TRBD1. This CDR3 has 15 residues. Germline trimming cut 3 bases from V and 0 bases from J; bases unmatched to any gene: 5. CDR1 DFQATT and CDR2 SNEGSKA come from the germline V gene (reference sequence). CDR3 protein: CSASPGQGTSYEQYF. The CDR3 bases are TGCAGTGCTAGTCCGGGACAGGGGACCTCCTACGAGCAGTACTTC.